The present TCR beta chain was sequenced within a study of T cell repertoires in cytomegalovirus infection. As for the study in general: Matching HLA type, along with CMV infection, was indicated by public TCR beta signatures. Study results and caveats: Carriers of CMV plus the relevant HLA were identified by cumulative public TCR beta family frequency. The ex vivo response showed dominance by HLA-C-restricted CMV-specific TCR beta clonotypes.

This clonotype was seen many times. What it recognizes is unknown. Germline values: CDR1 SGHTA, CDR2 FQGNSA. This CDR3 contains 13 residues. Trimming cost V 0 bases and J 2 bases, with 4 bases left between them. One entry per CDR3 protein, called by TCRdb with MiXCR from the reads. The sample records 510,000 or so distinct CDR3 sequences, around a quarter being singletons. The sequence was collected from a human donor in good health (CMV status not recorded). Some clones in this sample may be carry-over from other donors' samples. Source material: PBMCs. This chain uses TRBV7-2 with TRBJ2-5, with unresolved D. The CDR3 spells CASSLARQETQYF. The CDR3 nucleotides read TGTGCCAGCAGCTTAGCGCGACAAGAGACCCAGTACTTC.